One and the same sample provided the 21 T cell receptor beta chains below, sequenced in a study of OX40 agonist ivuxolimab in advanced cancers. Clones were read by immunoSEQ multiplex PCR, and TCRdb kept only the in-frame ones, dropping some. The sample contains under 60,000 clones, approximately 94% of which appear only once. This specimen consisted of CD4+ or CD8+ T cells sorted from blood, obtained in a trial of the OX40 agonist ivuxolimab. These receptor sequences come from an adult with an advanced solid tumor such as melanoma, head and neck, liver or kidney cancer.

The gene calls are TRBV4-1 and TRBJ1-2; 8 bases map to TRBD1. There are 14 residues in the CDR3. V shed 2 bases, J shed 8 bases, and the junction held 7 bases outside the gene matches. Germline V gives CDR1 MGHRA, CDR2 YSYEKL. The CDR3 protein is CASSQMTGDWGYTF. CDR3 coding DNA: TGCGCCAGCAGCCAAATGACAGGGGACTGGGGCTACACCTTC.

The rearrangement uses TRBV28 and TRBJ1-2; TRBD1 agrees at 7 bases. There are 16 residues in the CDR3. CDR1 is MDHEN and CDR2 is SYDVKM in the germline V gene. V shed 6 bases and J 1 base; nucleotides not matched to a gene: 11. The CDR3 DNA is TGTGCCAGCAGGGAGTTACAGGGGCCGTATAACTATGGCTACACCTTC. It codes for CASRELQGPYNYGYTF.

The chain couples TRBV19 to TRBJ2-1, with 7 bases identical to TRBD2. Germline CDR1 is LNHDA and CDR2 is SQIVND (reference sequence). The CDR3 totals 11 residues. J lost 10 bases, V lost 6 bases, and 3 bases had no gene match. This CDR3 reads CASRGGNEQFF. The CDR3 nucleotides are TGTGCCAGTAGGGGGGGGAACGAGCAGTTCTTC.

J is TRBJ2-5 and V is TRBV27; D gene unclear. Germline lookup yields CDR1 MNHEY and CDR2 SMNVEV (reference sequence). The CDR3 is 13 residues long. V lost 3 bases and J 0 bases, leaving 5 bases between the germline ends. The CDR3: CASSFEDQETQYF. CDR3 DNA sequence: TGTGCCAGCAGTTTTGAGGACCAAGAGACCCAGTACTTC.

The chain recombines TRBV6-5 with TRBJ2-3, with 10 bases identical to TRBD2. J was trimmed by 0 bases and V by 11 bases; bases with no gene match: 5. The germline gives CDR1 MNHEY, CDR2 SVGAGI. This CDR3 has 14 residues. Here the CDR3 DNA reads TGTGCCGCTAGGACTAGCGGAAGCACAGATACGCAGTATTTT. It is translated as CAARTSGSTDTQYF.

The chain employs TRBV6-1 and TRBJ2-1; no clear D. Germline CDR1 is MNHNS and CDR2 is SASEGT. The CDR3 loop spans 12 amino acids. Trimming cost V 2 bases and J 10 bases, with 9 bases left between them. The CDR3 loop is CASSELGREQFF. As DNA, the CDR3 is TGTGCCAGCAGTGAACTGGGCCGCGAGCAGTTCTTC.

The chain recombines TRBV27 with TRBJ2-5; 15 bases align to TRBD2. CDR1 and CDR2 (germline): MNHEY, SMNVEV (reference sequence). The CDR3 extends over 17 amino acids. The V segment lost 5 bases and the J segment 5 bases; nucleotides outside the gene matches: 9. The CDR3 spells CASSKEGLAGGGETQYF. CDR3 bases: TGTGCCAGCAGTAAAGAGGGACTAGCGGGAGGAGGCGAGACCCAGTACTTC.

Only one count was recorded for this clone. The chain uses TRBV28 and TRBJ1-5; D possibly corresponds to TRBD1 (5 bases). CDR3 length: 16 amino acids. Germline V gene lookup returns CDR1 MDHEN and CDR2 SYDVKM. With 10 bases removed from V and 5 bases from J, the gap between germline ends came to 24 bases. CDR3 amino acids: CAIKRDVSEADQPQHF. The DNA for the CDR3 is TGTGCCATAAAAAGGGACGTCTCCGAGGCAGATCAGCCCCAGCATTTT.

The chain employs TRBV6-6 and TRBJ1-4, with D possibly TRBD1 on 6 matching bases. Trimming left V 0 bases short and J 13 bases short, with 21 bases between. Germline V gene lookup returns CDR1 MNHNY and CDR2 SVGAGI (reference sequence). This CDR3 region has 16 residues. DNA of the CDR3: TGTGCCAGCAGTTACTCGATGGGGTACACGGAGGGGGGACTGTTTTTT. Amino acid sequence: CASSYSMGYTEGGLFF.

The chain is built from TRBV19 and TRBJ2-2; TRBD2 matches 7 bases. CDR1 LNHDA and CDR2 SQIVND come from the germline V gene (reference sequence). The CDR3 runs 18 residues. The junction had 17 bases not matched to a gene; V was cut back by 6 bases and J by 4 bases. The CDR3 region is CASSLGSAGVPGTGELFF. Here the CDR3 DNA reads TGTGCCAGTAGCCTGGGGAGCGCGGGAGTCCCCGGCACCGGGGAGCTGTTTTTT.

The CDR3: CASSLFGMEEQYF. As DNA, the CDR3 is TGTGCCAGCAGCTTGTTTGGGATGGAAGAGCAGTACTTC. The rearrangement links TRBV5-4 to TRBJ2-7; D is uncertain. This CDR3 comprises 13 residues. V lost 1 base and J 7 bases, leaving 12 bases between the germline ends. Per germline, CDR1 SGHNT and CDR2 YYREEE (reference sequence). Full variable domain (remainder filled in from reference TRBV5-4 and TRBJ2-7): ETGVTQSPTHLIKTRGQQVTLRCSSQSGHNTVSWYQQALGQGPQFIFQYYREEENGRGNFPPRFSGLQFPNYSSELNVNALELDDSALYLCASSLFGMEEQYFGPGTRLTVT.

The chain links TRBV28 to TRBJ2-1, with TRBD1 as a possible D gene (5 bases). The CDR3 consists of 17 residues. V was shortened by 2 bases and J by 7 bases, with 21 bases between the two germline ends. CDR1 and CDR2 from the germline V gene are MDHEN and SYDVKM. Here the CDR3 DNA reads TGTGCCAGCAGTTTAAGGGCAGGGATAGCCCCCGAGAATGAGCAGTTCTTC. It is translated as CASSLRAGIAPENEQFF.

This chain connects TRBV28 to TRBJ2-7; 8 bases agree with TRBD2. The CDR3 extends over 15 amino acids. Germline V CDR1 and CDR2: MDHEN, SYDVKM. With V trimmed by 4 bases and J by 7 bases, 12 bases remained unmatched. CDR3 protein: CASSSPSGREREQYF. The CDR3 bases are TGTGCCAGCAGTTCCCCTAGCGGGCGGGAGCGAGAGCAGTACTTC.

The chain uses TRBV27 and TRBJ2-7, with D perhaps given as TRBD1 or TRBD2 (5 bases each). This CDR3 spans 15 amino acids. The germline CDR1 and CDR2 sequences are MNHEY and SMNVEV (reference sequence). Trimming removed 5 bases from V and 5 bases from J, with 19 bases in between. The CDR3 sequence is CASSQTLGTIDEQYF. For the CDR3, the DNA is TGTGCCAGCAGTCAGACTCTGGGGACGATCGACGAGCAGTACTTC.

The chain employs TRBV27 and TRBJ2-6; 10 bases align to TRBD2. After removal of 5 bases from V and 0 bases from J, the junction contained 1 base not matched to a gene. Per the germline V gene, CDR1 is MNHEY and CDR2 is SMNVEV (reference sequence). The CDR3 runs 16 residues. CDR3 sequence reads: CASSTSGVSGANVLTF. CDR3 in DNA: TGTGCCAGCAGTACTAGCGGGGTCTCTGGGGCCAACGTCCTGACTTTC.

This clone was seen once. The chain has TRBV4-3 and TRBJ2-1; D uncertain. Germline CDR1 reads LGHNA; CDR2 reads YSLEER. The CDR3 runs to 16 residues. The V end was cut by 0 bases, the J end by 2 bases, with 11 bases between. The CDR3 loop is CASSQDLGKTYNEQFF. The CDR3 DNA sequence: TGCGCCAGCAGCCAAGATCTGGGAAAAACCTACAATGAGCAGTTCTTC.

J is TRBJ2-5 and V is TRBV27, with D tentatively TRBD2 (6 bases). The germline gives CDR1 MNHEY, CDR2 SMNVEV (reference sequence). The CDR3 has 16 amino acids. V gave up 4 bases and J gave up 7 bases, with 22 bases separating them. The CDR3 here is CASSSLKAGEDATQYF. CDR3 nucleotide sequence: TGTGCCAGCAGTTCCCTGAAAGCGGGTGAAGACGCGACCCAGTACTTC.

The chain combines TRBV9 with TRBJ1-4, with unresolved D. Germline assignment: CDR1 SGDLS and CDR2 YYNGEE. V lost 0 bases to trimming and J lost 1 base, with 7 bases between them. This CDR3 is 15 amino acids long. This chain's CDR3 is CASSVAAGTNEKLFF. CDR3 DNA sequence: TGTGCCAGCAGCGTAGCGGCCGGAACTAATGAAAAACTGTTTTTT.

The genes are TRBV19 and TRBJ1-1; no firm D call. The CDR3 sequence is 10 residues long. V was clipped by 10 bases and J by 3 bases, with 6 bases between them. The germline V gene encodes CDR1 LNHDA and CDR2 SQIVND (reference sequence). The CDR3 region has the DNA TGTGCCACTATCGACACTGAAGCTTTCTTT. This encodes CATIDTEAFF.

V is TRBV4-1 and J is TRBJ2-1; TRBD2 aligns across 10 bases. Germline trimming cut 5 bases from V and 0 bases from J; bases unmatched to any gene: 4. This CDR3 has 16 amino acids. Germline CDR1 and CDR2: MGHRA and YSYEKL. The CDR3 bases are TGCGCCAGCAGCTACCTAGCGGGAGACTCCTACAATGAGCAGTTCTTC. Translating gives CASSYLAGDSYNEQFF.

The J gene is TRBJ2-5, the V gene TRBV7-9; TRBD1 matches 8 bases. Germline V gene sequence: CDR1 SEHNR, CDR2 FQNEAQ (reference sequence). The CDR3 contains 17 residues. J was trimmed by 1 base and V by 4 bases; bases with no gene match: 11. The CDR3 protein is CASSSTGQGPLQETQYF. Written as DNA, the CDR3 is TGTGCCAGCAGCTCGACCGGACAGGGACCACTCCAAGAGACCCAGTACTTC.